This T cell receptor (beta chain) was obtained from a study of blood T cell repertoires in COVID-19. Study-wide context: COVID-19 samples, acute and convalescent, were from the United States, Italy and Spain. PBMCs, B-cell-depleted T cells, or T cells provided the cDNA or gDNA that made up the material.

The length of the CDR3 is 14 residues. V lost 7 bases, J lost 6 bases, and 7 bases stayed unmatched. Germline V gene data show CDR1 as WSHSY and CDR2 as SAAADI. Cohorts were based on clinical histories the participants reported. This clone is a singleton in its sample. Per the original methods: For nucleated cells, counts were estimated from reference gene primer amplification. Profiled with immunoSEQ multiplex PCR; TCRdb holds only in-frame clones, not every one. V and J calls and clone size are as listed in that table; D and trimming were resolved from the DNA. The table lists 200,000 to 250,000 clones, roughly 88% of them singletons, with about 15% in the top ten.

Sequenced: PBMCs or T cells enriched from blood (not recorded which). The gene calls are TRBV10-2 and TRBJ2-7, with 12 bases identical to TRBD1. The clonotype originates from a woman between 50 and 59 years old with acute COVID-19. The CDR3 protein is CASTPGTGGGEQYF. CDR3 sequence (DNA): TGCGCCAGCACCCCCGGGACAGGGGGCGGCGAGCAGTACTTC.